Listed here are 20 T cell receptor beta chains from one sample, sequenced in a study of blood T cells in healthy people across ages. Combining a sample-barcoded 5' primer with a J-beta primer mix, a second PCR ran for roughly 7 to 12 cycles. TCRdb reprocessed the 5' RACE reads with MiXCR, giving one entry per CDR3 protein. The data show 550,000 to 750,000 distinct CDR3 sequences, roughly 21% seen once. What was sequenced was blood. Source of these receptors: a man aged 70 or older in good health.

The table lists this clonotype with many counts. The chain combines TRBV28 with TRBJ1-4, with 7 bases lining up with TRBD1. The CDR3 loop spans 14 amino acids. V gave up 5 bases and J gave up 5 bases; unmatched junction bases: 5. Germline assignment: CDR1 MDHEN and CDR2 SYDVKM. CDR3 region: CASSEGAGNEKLFF. In DNA form, the CDR3 reads TGTGCCAGCAGTGAGGGGGCGGGAAATGAAAAACTGTTTTTT.

V gene TRBV6-1 combines with J gene TRBJ2-5; the match to TRBD2 covers 11 bases. The J call could be wrong; TRBJ2-1 is a better fit for the DNA end. Germline V gene data show CDR1 as MNHNS and CDR2 as SASEGT. The CDR3 is 18 amino acids. The CDR3 loop reads CASSEALDSGRALGEQFF. The CDR3 nucleotides are TGTGCCAGCAGTGAAGCGCTTGATAGCGGGAGGGCCTTGGGGGAGCAGTTCTTC.

This clonotype was found a few times. V is TRBV27 and J is TRBJ2-3, with D perhaps TRBD1 or TRBD2 (6 bases each). Trimming shortened V by 4 bases and J by 1 base, and 9 bases separated the two germline ends. The CDR3 runs 14 residues. Germline CDR1 MNHEY, CDR2 SMNVEV (reference sequence). The CDR3 loop is CASSSGEGTDTQYF. Written as DNA, the CDR3 is TGTGCCAGCAGTTCAGGGGAGGGCACAGATACGCAGTATTTT.

This chain uses TRBV20-1 with TRBJ2-3, with 9 bases aligning to TRBD2. This CDR3 region has 13 residues. V was pared by 8 bases and J by 4 bases, with 7 bases of the junction left unmatched. Germline CDR1 and CDR2: DFQATT and SNEGSKA (reference sequence). CDR3 nucleotide sequence: TGCAGTTATTATAGCGGGGGCCCAGATACGCAGTATTTT. It translates to CSYYSGGPDTQYF.

This clonotype occurred a few times. This may be a read error: a much more frequent sequence differs by one nucleotide. This chain joins TRBV5-1 and TRBJ2-5; D gene uncertain. The CDR3 has 12 amino acids. V lost 3 bases, J lost 1 base, and 4 bases lay in between. Germline values: CDR1 SGHRS, CDR2 YFSETQ. DNA of the CDR3: TGCGCCAGCAGCTGGCCCCAAGAGACCCAGTACTTC. Its protein product is CASSWPQETQYF.

This clonotype was found a few times. The rearrangement joins TRBV27 to TRBJ1-1; D remains ambiguous. Germline V gives CDR1 MNHEY, CDR2 SMNVEV (reference sequence). CDR3 size: 14 residues. V was cut by 6 bases and J by 10 bases, with 21 bases left in between. This CDR3 reads CASRDLYSATGAFF. The CDR3 DNA reads as TGTGCCAGCAGGGACCTCTACAGTGCCACCGGAGCTTTCTTT.

This chain joins TRBV7-2 and TRBJ2-5, with D possibly matching TRBD2 (5 bases). Gene TRBJ2-1 matches the end of the DNA better, so the J call may be wrong. CDR3 length: 13 amino acids. Looked up from germline, CDR1 is SGHTA and CDR2 is FQGNSA. CDR3 sequence: CASSPSTNHEQFF. Written as DNA, the CDR3 is TGTGCCAGCAGCCCCTCGACTAATCATGAGCAGTTCTTC.

This clonotype was found a few times. The rearrangement links TRBV4-1 to TRBJ1-4; D is possibly TRBD1 (6 bases). This CDR3 spans 16 amino acids. In germline, CDR1 is MGHRA, CDR2 YSYEKL. Trimming took 4 bases from V and 7 from J, leaving 19 bases between them. The CDR3 is CASSPTPAGEGEKLFF. The CDR3 bases are TGCGCCAGCAGCCCGACCCCCGCAGGGGAAGGTGAAAAACTGTTTTTT.

V is TRBV28 and J is TRBJ1-4; TRBD1 matches 9 bases. V lost 3 bases, J lost 8 bases, and 7 bases stayed unmatched. CDR3 length: 15 amino acids. Germline assignment: CDR1 MDHEN and CDR2 SYDVKM. The CDR3 reads CASSFGGTGREKLFF. In nucleotides, the CDR3 is TGTGCCAGCAGTTTCGGGGGGACAGGGAGAGAAAAACTGTTTTTT.

This clonotype was counted only a few times. The chain links TRBV20-1 to TRBJ2-2; no clear D. The length of the CDR3 is 13 residues. Germline V lookup: CDR1 DFQATT, CDR2 SNEGSKA (reference sequence). V shed 4 bases and J shed 0 bases, with 6 bases lying between them. The chain's CDR3 is CSAIPPNTGELFF. The DNA for the CDR3 is TGCAGTGCTATCCCGCCGAACACCGGGGAGCTGTTTTTT.

V gene TRBV7-2 combines with J gene TRBJ2-3, with TRBD2 matching 10 bases. This CDR3 spans 16 amino acids. With V trimmed by 4 bases and J by 7 bases, 11 bases remained unmatched. Germline V CDR1 and CDR2: SGHTA, FQGNSA. CDR3 sequence reads: CASSSVAGGPAYTQYF. The CDR3 bases are TGTGCCAGCAGCTCAGTAGCGGGAGGACCCGCGTATACGCAGTATTTT.

The rearrangement uses TRBV18 and TRBJ2-7, with TRBD2 identical over 10 bases. This CDR3 is built from 14 residues. Germline values: CDR1 KGHSH, CDR2 LQKENI. J gave up 3 bases and V 6 bases, and 5 bases lay outside the gene matches. CDR3 sequence: CASSTSGTFYEQYF. The CDR3 coding sequence is TGTGCCAGCTCTACTAGCGGGACCTTCTACGAGCAGTACTTC.

This clonotype was counted between two and nine times. The CDR3 sequence: CASSPSTGSSTFF. As DNA, the CDR3 is TGTGCCAGCAGCCCCTCGACAGGGTCGAGCACTTTCTTT. The V call is TRBV7-8, the J call TRBJ1-1, with 7 nucleotides matching TRBD1. The V gene's germline CDR1 is SGHVS and CDR2 FQNEAQ. The length of the CDR3 is 13 residues. Trimming cost V 5 bases and J 12 bases; bases outside gene matches: 12.

The chain is built from TRBV11-2 and TRBJ2-3; no definite D call. The CDR3 sequence is 13 residues long. V lost 5 bases and J lost 5, with 11 bases in between. The germline gives CDR1 SGHAT, CDR2 FQNNGV. This CDR3 reads CASSRRTVDTQYF. Written as DNA, the CDR3 is TGTGCCAGCAGCCGCCGAACGGTAGATACGCAGTATTTT.

J is TRBJ1-3 and V is TRBV7-8, with 8 bases aligning to TRBD1. Germline V gives CDR1 SGHVS, CDR2 FQNEAQ. Trimming at V came to 2 bases and at J to 4 bases, leaving 4 bases not matched to a gene. The CDR3 loop spans 15 amino acids. CDR3 sequence reads: CASSLSAGGGNTIYF. CDR3 bases: TGTGCCAGCAGCTTATCCGCAGGGGGCGGAAACACCATATATTTT.

The chain recombines TRBV7-2 with TRBJ2-7, with a possible D match to TRBD2 (6 bases). Looked up from germline, CDR1 is SGHTA and CDR2 is FQGNSA. The V and J ends lost 5 bases and 4 bases respectively, with 24 bases between them. This CDR3 contains 17 residues. CDR3 in DNA: TGTGCCAGCAGCGTCCGGGACTCTAGATCGAGCGGGTACGAGCAGTACTTC. Translated, it gives CASSVRDSRSSGYEQYF.

This clonotype came up many times. V usage is TRBV13 and J usage is TRBJ2-5, with a weak D call TRBD2 (6 bases). Germline CDR1 reads PRHDT; CDR2 reads FYEKMQ (reference sequence). There are 14 residues in the CDR3. V lost 5 bases, J lost 6 bases, and 16 bases lay in between. The CDR3 is CASSPRGRGQTQYF. The CDR3 coding sequence is TGTGCCAGCAGCCCCCGGGGGAGAGGACAGACCCAGTACTTC.

V and J are TRBV14 and TRBJ2-5, with D unclear. Germline V lookup: CDR1 SGHDN, CDR2 FVKESK. V lost 1 base, J lost 0 bases, and 12 bases lay in between. The CDR3 contains 16 residues. The CDR3 is CASSQVSAGYQETQYF. The DNA of the CDR3 is TGTGCCAGCAGCCAAGTATCGGCAGGATACCAAGAGACCCAGTACTTC.

The sample holds a few counts of this clonotype. V and J are TRBV29-1 and TRBJ2-1; no clear D. Germline V gene lookup returns CDR1 SQVTM and CDR2 ANQGSEA. Trimming cost V 0 bases and J 3 bases, with 3 bases left between them. The CDR3 is 12 residues long. In nucleotides, the CDR3 is TGCAGCGTTGAAGATGGCTACAATGAGCAGTTCTTC. As protein: CSVEDGYNEQFF.

This clonotype was seen more than once but under ten times. V usage is TRBV27 and J usage is TRBJ2-7; 7 bases agree with TRBD1. With V trimmed by 5 bases and J by 2 bases, 6 bases remained unmatched. This CDR3 has 14 residues. Germline CDR1 reads MNHEY; CDR2 reads SMNVEV (reference sequence). CDR3 protein: CASSPDRAAYEQYF. In nucleotides, the CDR3 is TGTGCCAGCAGTCCCGACAGGGCAGCCTACGAGCAGTACTTC.